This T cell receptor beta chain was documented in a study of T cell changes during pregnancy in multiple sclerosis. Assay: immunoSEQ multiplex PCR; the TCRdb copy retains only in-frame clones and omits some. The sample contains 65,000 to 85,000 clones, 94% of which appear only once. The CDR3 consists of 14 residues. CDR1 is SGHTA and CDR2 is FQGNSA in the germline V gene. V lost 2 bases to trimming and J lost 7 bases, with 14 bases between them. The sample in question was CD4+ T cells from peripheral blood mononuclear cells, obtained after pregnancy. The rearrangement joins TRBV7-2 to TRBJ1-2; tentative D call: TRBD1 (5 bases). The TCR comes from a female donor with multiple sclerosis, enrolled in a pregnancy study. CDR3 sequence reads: CASSLQWQGRGYTF. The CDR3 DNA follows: TGTGCCAGCAGCTTACAGTGGCAGGGCCGTGGCTACACCTTC.